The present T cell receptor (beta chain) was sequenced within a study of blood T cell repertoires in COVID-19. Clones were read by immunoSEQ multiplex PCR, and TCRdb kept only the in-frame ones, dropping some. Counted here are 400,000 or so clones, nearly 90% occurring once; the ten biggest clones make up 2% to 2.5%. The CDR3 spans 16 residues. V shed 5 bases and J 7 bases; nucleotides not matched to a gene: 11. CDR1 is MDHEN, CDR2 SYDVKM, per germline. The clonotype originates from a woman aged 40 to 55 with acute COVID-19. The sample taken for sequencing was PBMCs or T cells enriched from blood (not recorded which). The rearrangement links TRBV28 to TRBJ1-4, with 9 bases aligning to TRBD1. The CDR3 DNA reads TGTGCCAGCAGTACGCCGCTGGGACAGGGCGGTGAAAAACTGTTTTTT. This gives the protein CASSTPLGQGGEKLFF. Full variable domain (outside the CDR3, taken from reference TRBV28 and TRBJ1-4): DVKVTQSSRYLVKRTGEKVFLECVQDMDHENMFWYRQDPGLGLRLIYFSYDVKMKEKGDIPEGYSVSREKKERFSLILESASTNQTSMYLCASSTPLGQGGEKLFFGSGTQLSVL.